The sequence of this TCR beta chain was determined in a study of T-cell reconstitution after alpha-beta-depleted transplantation in children. Per germline, CDR1 SGHNT and CDR2 YYREEE (reference sequence). With 0 bases removed from V and 0 bases from J, the gap between germline ends came to 8 bases. The CDR3 length is 15 residues. Construction of the TCRbeta library involved unique molecular identifiers. TCRdb reprocessed the PCR reads with MiXCR, giving one entry per CDR3 protein. The profile shows fewer than 350,000 distinct CDR3 sequences, 10% of them singletons. The sample here was PBMCs, taken before TCRalphabeta/CD19-depleted stem cell transplant. The chain has TRBV5-4 and TRBJ2-3, with unresolved D. The TCR sequence derives from a boy under two years old with acute myeloid leukemia, due to receive a stem cell transplant. The CDR3 reads CASSLVLSSTDTQYF. DNA for the CDR3: TGTGCCAGCAGCTTGGTTCTGTCTAGCACAGATACGCAGTATTTT.